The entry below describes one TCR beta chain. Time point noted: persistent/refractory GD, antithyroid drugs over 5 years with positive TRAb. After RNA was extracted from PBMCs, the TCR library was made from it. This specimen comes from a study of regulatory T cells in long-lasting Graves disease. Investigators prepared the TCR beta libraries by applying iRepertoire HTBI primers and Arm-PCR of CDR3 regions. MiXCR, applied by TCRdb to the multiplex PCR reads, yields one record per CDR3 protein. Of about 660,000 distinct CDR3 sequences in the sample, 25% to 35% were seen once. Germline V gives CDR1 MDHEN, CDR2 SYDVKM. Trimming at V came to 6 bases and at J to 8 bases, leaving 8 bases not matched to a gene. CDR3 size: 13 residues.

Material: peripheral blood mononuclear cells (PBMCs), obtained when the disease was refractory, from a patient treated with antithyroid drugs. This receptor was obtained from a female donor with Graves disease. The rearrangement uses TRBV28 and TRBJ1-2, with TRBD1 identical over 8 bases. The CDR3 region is CASSTPGTGGYTF. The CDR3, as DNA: TGTGCCAGCAGCACCCCCGGGACAGGCGGCTACACCTTC.